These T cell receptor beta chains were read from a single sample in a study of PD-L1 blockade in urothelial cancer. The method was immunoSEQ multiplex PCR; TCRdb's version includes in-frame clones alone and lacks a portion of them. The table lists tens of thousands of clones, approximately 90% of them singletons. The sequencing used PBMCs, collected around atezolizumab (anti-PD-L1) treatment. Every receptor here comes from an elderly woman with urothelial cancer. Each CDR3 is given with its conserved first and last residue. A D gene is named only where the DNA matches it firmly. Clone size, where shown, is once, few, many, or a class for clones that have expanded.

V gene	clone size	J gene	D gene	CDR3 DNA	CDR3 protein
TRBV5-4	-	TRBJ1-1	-	TGTGCCAGCAGCACCGGGGGGGCAGCATCGAACACTGAAGCTTTCTTT	CASSTGGAASNTEAFF
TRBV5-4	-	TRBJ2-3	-	TGTGCCAGCAGCTTTGGGGCAGAGGTAGATACGCAGTATTTT	CASSFGAEVDTQYF
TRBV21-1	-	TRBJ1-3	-	TGTGCCAGCAGCAAAGTGCTTGGGGTACAGGGCCCCGGAAACACCATATATTTT	CASSKVLGVQGPGNTIYF
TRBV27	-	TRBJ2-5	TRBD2	TGTGCCAGCAGTGCTAGCGGGGGGCGGGGGACCCAGTACTTC	CASSASGGRGTQYF
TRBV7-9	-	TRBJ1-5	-	TGTGCCAGCAGCCTAGATGGGGGAGGGAGCAATCAGCCCCAGCATTTT	CASSLDGGGSNQPQHF
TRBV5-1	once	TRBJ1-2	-	TGCGCCAGCAGCTTGACGAGCGACTATGGCTACACCTTC	CASSLTSDYGYTF
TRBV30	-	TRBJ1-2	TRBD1	TGTGCCTGGGCCCCGGGACAGGGGCTGGGCTACACCTTC	CAWAPGQGLGYTF
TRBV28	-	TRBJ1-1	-	TGTGCCAGCAGCATTTCCGGGTCGTCCCTGAACACTGAAGCTTTCTTT	CASSISGSSLNTEAFF
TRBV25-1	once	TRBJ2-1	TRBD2	TGTGCCAGCGACACCGGGGGGTCCCTTTACAATGAGCAGTTCTTC	CASDTGGSLYNEQFF
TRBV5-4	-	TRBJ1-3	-	TGTGCCAGCGGGGGGGTTCCCGGAAACACCATATATTTT	CASGGVPGNTIYF
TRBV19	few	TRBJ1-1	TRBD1	TGTGCCAGTAGCAGAGTAGCCGGGACAGGGGGCACTGAAGCTTTCTTT	CASSRVAGTGGTEAFF
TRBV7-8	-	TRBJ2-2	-	TGTGCCAGCAGCTTAGGAGGGATAAAAACCGGGGAGCTGTTTTTT	CASSLGGIKTGELFF
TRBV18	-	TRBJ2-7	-	TGTGCCAGCTCACCACAAGGTGACAGAGCTTCCTACGAGCAGTACTTC	CASSPQGDRASYEQYF
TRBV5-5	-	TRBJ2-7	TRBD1	TGTGCCAGCACACGGACAGGCCCCTACGAGCAGTACTTC	CASTRTGPYEQYF
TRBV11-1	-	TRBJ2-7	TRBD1	TGTGCCAGCAGCCCGTGGACAGGGACGAACGAGCAGTACTTC	CASSPWTGTNEQYF
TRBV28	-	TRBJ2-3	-	TGTGCCAGCAGTCGGTCCCAGGGCACAGATACGCAGTATTTT	CASSRSQGTDTQYF
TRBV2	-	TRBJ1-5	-	TGTGCCAGCAGAGGACAACACGGTATTCAGCCCCAGCATTTT	CASRGQHGIQPQHF
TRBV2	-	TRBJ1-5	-	TGTGCCAGCAGTGTACGAGGGTATAGCAATCAGCCCCAGCATTTT	CASSVRGYSNQPQHF